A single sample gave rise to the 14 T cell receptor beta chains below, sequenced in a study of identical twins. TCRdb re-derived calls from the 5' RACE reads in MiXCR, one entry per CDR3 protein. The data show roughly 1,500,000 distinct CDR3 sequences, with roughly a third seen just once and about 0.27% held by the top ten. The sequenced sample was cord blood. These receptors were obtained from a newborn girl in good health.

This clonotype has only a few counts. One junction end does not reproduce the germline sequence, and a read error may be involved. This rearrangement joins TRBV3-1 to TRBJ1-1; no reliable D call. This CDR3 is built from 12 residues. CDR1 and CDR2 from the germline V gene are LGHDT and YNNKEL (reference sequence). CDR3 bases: TGTGCCAGCAGCAAAGACCTCTCTGAAGCTTTCTTT. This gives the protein CASSKDLSEAFF. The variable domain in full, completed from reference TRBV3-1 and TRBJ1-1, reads DTAVSQTPKYLVTQMGNDKSIKCEQNLGHDTMYWYKQDSKKFLKIMFSYNNKELIINETVPNRFSPKSPDKAHLNLHINSLELGDSAVYFCASSKDLSEAFFGQGTRLTVV.

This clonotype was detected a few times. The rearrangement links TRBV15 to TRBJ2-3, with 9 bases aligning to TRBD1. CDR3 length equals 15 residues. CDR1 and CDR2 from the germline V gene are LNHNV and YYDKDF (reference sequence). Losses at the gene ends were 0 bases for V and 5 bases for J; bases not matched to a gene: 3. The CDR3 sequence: CATSRDRDRVDTQYF. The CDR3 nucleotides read TGTGCCACCAGCAGAGATCGGGACAGGGTAGATACGCAGTATTTT.

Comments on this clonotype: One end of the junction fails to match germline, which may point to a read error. CDR3 DNA sequence: TGTGCCGGCAGTTTAACCGGGAGCTACAATGAGCAGTACTTC. This encodes CAGSLTGSYNEQYF. The rearrangement uses TRBV27 and TRBJ2-5; TRBD2 is a possible D gene (6 bases). Germline values: CDR1 MNHEY, CDR2 SMNVEV (reference sequence). The CDR3 runs to 14 residues.

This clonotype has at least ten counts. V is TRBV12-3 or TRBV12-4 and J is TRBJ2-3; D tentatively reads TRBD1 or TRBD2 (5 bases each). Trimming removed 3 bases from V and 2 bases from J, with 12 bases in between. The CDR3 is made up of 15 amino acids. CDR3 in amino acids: CASSLWDPSTDTQYF. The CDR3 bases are TGTGCCAGCAGTTTGTGGGACCCTTCCACAGATACGCAGTATTTT.

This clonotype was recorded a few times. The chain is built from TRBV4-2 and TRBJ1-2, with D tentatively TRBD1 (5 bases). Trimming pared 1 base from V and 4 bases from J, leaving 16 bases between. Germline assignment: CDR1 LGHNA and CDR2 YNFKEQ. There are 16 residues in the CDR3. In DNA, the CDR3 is TGTGCCAGCAGCCAAGGCTTCAGGGATTTGAGCTATGGCTACACCTTC. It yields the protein CASSQGFRDLSYGYTF.

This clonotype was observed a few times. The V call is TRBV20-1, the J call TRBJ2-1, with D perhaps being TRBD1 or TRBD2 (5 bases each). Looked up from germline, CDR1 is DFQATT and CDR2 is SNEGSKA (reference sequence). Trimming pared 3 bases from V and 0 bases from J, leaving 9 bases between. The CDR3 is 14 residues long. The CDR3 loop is CSASGTLSYNEQFF. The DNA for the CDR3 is TGCAGTGCTAGCGGGACCCTCTCCTACAATGAGCAGTTCTTC.

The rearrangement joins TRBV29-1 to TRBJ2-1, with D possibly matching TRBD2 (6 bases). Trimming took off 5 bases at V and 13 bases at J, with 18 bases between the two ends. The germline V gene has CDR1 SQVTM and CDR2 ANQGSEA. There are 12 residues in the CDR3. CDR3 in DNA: TGCAGCGTTTCCATTTCGGAGGGGACCCAGTTCTTC. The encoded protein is CSVSISEGTQFF.

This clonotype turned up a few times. The CDR3 coding sequence is TGTGCCAGTGCCCACACTCCGGGACAGGGGGATGAGCAGTTCTTC. The encoded protein is CASAHTPGQGDEQFF. The chain joins TRBV19 to TRBJ2-1, with TRBD1 matching over 11 bases. V shed 8 bases and J 8 bases; nucleotides not matched to a gene: 11. The germline CDR1 and CDR2 sequences are LNHDA and SQIVND (reference sequence). CDR3 length: 15 amino acids.

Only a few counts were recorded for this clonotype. Here the CDR3 reads CASSPDRGLAPQHF. In DNA form, the CDR3 reads TGTGCCAGCAGCCCTGACAGGGGTCTCGCTCCCCAGCATTTT. The chain is built from TRBV5-5 and TRBJ1-5; the match to TRBD1 covers 8 bases. The germline gives CDR1 SGHKS, CDR2 YYEKEE (reference sequence). The V segment lost 4 bases and the J segment 10 bases; nucleotides outside the gene matches: 10. This CDR3 region has 14 residues.

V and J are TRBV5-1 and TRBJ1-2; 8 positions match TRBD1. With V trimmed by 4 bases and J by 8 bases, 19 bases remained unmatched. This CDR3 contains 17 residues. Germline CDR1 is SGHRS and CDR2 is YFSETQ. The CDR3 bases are TGCGCCAGCAGCCAGGACAGGGCGAAGACCCTCCTCGGGGGCTACACCTTC. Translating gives CASSQDRAKTLLGGYTF.

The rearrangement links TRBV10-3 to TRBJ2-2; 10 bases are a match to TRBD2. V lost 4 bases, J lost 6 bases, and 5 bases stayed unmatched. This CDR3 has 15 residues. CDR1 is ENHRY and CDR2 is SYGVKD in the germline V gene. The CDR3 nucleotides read TGTGCCATCAGTGCCGGGCTAGCGGGAGCCGGGGAGCTGTTTTTT. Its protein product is CAISAGLAGAGELFF.

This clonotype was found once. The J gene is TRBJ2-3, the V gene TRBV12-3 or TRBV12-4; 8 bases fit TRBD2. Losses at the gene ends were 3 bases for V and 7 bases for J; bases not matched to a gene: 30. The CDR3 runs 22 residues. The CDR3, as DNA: TGTGCCAGCAGTTTCCGGACTAGCCCGTTGGTGGGATCTAATACGAAAGAATATACGCAGTATTTT. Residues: CASSFRTSPLVGSNTKEYTQYF.

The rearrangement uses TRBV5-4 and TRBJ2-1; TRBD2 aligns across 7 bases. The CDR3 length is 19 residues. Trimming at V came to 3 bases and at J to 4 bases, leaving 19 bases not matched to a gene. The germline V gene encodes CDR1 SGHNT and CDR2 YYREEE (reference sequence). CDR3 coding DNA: TGTGCCAGCAGCTCTAGCTTAAGTAGGTTAGCGGGTTCTTACAATGAGCAGTTCTTC. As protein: CASSSSLSRLAGSYNEQFF.

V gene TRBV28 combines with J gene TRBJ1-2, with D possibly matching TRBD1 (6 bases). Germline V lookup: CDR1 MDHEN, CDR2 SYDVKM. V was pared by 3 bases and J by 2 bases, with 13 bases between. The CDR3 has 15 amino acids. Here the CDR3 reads CASSFVHTGNYGYTF. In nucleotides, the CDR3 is TGTGCCAGCAGTTTCGTCCACACAGGGAACTATGGCTACACCTTC.